The source of this TCR beta chain is a study of blood T cells in healthy people across ages (dated by TCRdb to between 2015 and 2017). General notes on the study: In model experiments, template switching captured roughly one uniquely barcoded TCR beta cDNA molecule for every two T cells. Using deep sequencing normalized with unique cDNA molecular identifiers, the study measured how TCR beta repertoire diversity changes with age. The donors were split into four age groups: young (average 16 years), middle-aged (39), aged (more than 60) and long-lived (approximately 80). To avoid experimental bias, donors of different ages were randomly spread across the sequencing lanes. For two donors (one aged 18 to 29 and one aged 80 or older), the study analyzed two additional independent replicas of 1 million unique cDNA reads from the same blood draw. What the study reported, not specific to this receptor: As age increased, observed TCR beta diversity per million T cells dropped in a roughly linear way, and a significant reduction was already evident by age 40. A strong correlation was found between observed TCR beta diversity and the percentage of naive T cells measured by flow cytometry. Estimates of total diversity from one million sequenced T cells were regarded as lower bounds and underestimates. The long-lived group showed more naive CD4+ T cells, fewer expanded clones and increased TCR diversity than the aged group, suggesting age selection. Bulk unsorted PBMC profiling prevented conclusive comparison of naive and antigen-experienced compartments. Because the CMV infection status of the donors was unknown, age-related changes in expanded clonotypes may potentially have been confounded.

The library was obtained by 5' RACE. Sequenced using an Illumina HiSeq 2500. A second PCR of about 7 to 12 cycles was run with a J-beta primer mix and a sample-barcoded 5' primer. Each TCR beta cDNA molecule received a unique molecular identifier from a template-switch 5' adaptor carrying 12 random nucleotides. Each sample yielded at least 2.5 million CDR3-containing paired-end reads. The Mint cDNA synthesis kit, primed by a TRBC-specific oligonucleotide, was used to synthesize first-strand cDNA from all RNA. Following uracil-DNA glycosylase treatment, a first 18-cycle PCR with universal primers M1SS and BC2_uni_R was performed on all cDNA. The source study handled its data this way. For normalization, 1 million high-quality reads, each with a distinct molecular identifier, were randomly selected from each sample. Instead of being binned into consensus sequences, reads with shared molecular identifiers were discarded. MiTCR, set to a Q25 quality threshold and the strictest error-elimination algorithm, was used for CDR3 identification, clonotype clustering and error correction. A nonparametric unseen species model with Euler transformation was used to estimate lower-bound total TCR beta diversity. Using fastp at Q25 and MiXCR, TCRdb reprocessed the public reads and kept productive beta chains. Each CDR3 protein appears once, grouped with its most common genes and DNA. TCRdb assigned the V and J calls; the authors' analysis was not used. A total of 450,000 to 700,000 distinct CDR3 sequences appear in this sample, 25% to 30% of them only once. The ten largest clones take up under 20% of the sample.

In regard to this clonotype: Its antigen is currently not known. There are no base qualities to consult, and no much larger clone falls within one base.

V and J are truncated by 2 bases and 11 bases respectively, leaving an intervening sequence of 12 bases. CDR1 and CDR2 are read off the germline V gene (reference sequence) as LGHDT and YNNKEL. Measured from the cysteine to the phenylalanine, the CDR3 is 12 residues long. Of the read, only the CDR3 DNA is kept; its 36 bases are in frame from base 1. The donors were roughly 40 Caucasian individuals from Russia, aged 6 to 90 years, who were systemically healthy. Approximately 10 milliliters of peripheral blood were collected from each donor into EDTA-treated Vacutainer tubes. Ficoll-Paque density-gradient centrifugation was used to isolate PBMCs, with at least 7 million per sample. Trizol reagent was used to extract total RNA from PBMCs, with at least 6 micrograms per sample. For every donor, an aliquot of PBMCs went through flow cytometry to measure the percentages of naive CD45RAhigh/CD27high T cells.

Sequencing was performed on blood. The chain is assembled from TRBV3-1 and TRBJ1-1; tentative D gene TRBD1, with 5 bases matching. The TCR was taken from a woman in her 70s in good health. The DNA sequence follows: TGTGCCAGCAGCCAATGGGAGGGACGGGCTTTCTTT. It translates as CASSQWEGRAFF.